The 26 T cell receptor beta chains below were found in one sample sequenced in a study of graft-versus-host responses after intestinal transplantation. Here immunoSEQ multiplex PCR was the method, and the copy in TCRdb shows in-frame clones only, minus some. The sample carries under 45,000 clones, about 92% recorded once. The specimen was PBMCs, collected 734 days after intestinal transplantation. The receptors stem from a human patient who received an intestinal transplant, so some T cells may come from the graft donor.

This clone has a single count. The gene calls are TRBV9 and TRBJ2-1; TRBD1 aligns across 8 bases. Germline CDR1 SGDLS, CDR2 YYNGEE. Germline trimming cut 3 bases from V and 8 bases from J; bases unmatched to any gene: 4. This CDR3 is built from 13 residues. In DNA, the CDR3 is TGTGCCAGCAGCGGAGGACAGGGCTATGAGCAGTTCTTC. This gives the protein CASSGGQGYEQFF.

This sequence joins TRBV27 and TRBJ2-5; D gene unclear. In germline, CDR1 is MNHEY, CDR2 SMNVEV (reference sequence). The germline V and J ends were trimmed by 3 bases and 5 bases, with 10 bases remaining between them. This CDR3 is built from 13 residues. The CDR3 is CASSFQLRETQYF. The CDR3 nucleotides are TGTGCCAGCAGTTTTCAGCTACGGGAGACCCAGTACTTC.

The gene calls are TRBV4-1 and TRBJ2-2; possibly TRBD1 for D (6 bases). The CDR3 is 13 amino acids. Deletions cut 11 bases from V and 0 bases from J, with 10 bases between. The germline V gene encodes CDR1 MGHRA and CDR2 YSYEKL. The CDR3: CAAGATNTGELFF. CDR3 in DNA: TGCGCCGCAGGGGCCACGAACACCGGGGAGCTGTTTTTT.

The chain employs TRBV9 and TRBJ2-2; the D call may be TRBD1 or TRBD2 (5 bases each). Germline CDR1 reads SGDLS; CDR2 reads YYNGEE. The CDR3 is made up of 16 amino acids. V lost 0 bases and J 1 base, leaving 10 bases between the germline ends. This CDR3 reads CASSVAVGENTGELFF. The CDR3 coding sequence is TGTGCCAGCAGCGTAGCTGTGGGGGAGAACACCGGGGAGCTGTTTTTT. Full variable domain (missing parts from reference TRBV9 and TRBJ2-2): DSGVTQTPKHLITATGQRVTLRCSPRSGDLSVYWYQQSLDQGLQFLIQYYNGEERAKGNILERFSAQQFPDLHSELNLSSLELGDSALYFCASSVAVGENTGELFFGEGSRLTVL.

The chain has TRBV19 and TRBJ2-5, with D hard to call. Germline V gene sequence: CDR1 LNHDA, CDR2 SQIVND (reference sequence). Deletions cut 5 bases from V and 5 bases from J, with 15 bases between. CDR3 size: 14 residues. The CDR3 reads CASSPEIHRETQYF. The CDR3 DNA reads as TGTGCCAGTAGTCCCGAGATACACCGGGAGACCCAGTACTTC.

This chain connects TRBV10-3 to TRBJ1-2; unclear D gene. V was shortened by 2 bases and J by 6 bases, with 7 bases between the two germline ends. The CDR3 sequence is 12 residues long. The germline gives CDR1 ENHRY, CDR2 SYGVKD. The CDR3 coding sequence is TGTGCCATCAGTGAGGTCCGAAATGGCTACACCTTC. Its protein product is CAISEVRNGYTF.

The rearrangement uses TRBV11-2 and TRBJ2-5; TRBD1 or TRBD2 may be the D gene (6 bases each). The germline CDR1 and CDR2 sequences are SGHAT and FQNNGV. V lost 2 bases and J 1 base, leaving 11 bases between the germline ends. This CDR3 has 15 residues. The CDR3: CASSLPGDIQETQYF. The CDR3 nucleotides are TGTGCCAGCAGCTTACCGGGGGACATCCAAGAGACCCAGTACTTC.

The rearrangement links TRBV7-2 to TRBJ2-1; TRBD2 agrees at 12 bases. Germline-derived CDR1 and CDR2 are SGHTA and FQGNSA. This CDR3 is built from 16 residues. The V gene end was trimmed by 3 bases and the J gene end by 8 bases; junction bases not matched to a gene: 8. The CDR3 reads CASSLASGGASYEQFF. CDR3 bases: TGTGCCAGCAGCTTGGCTAGCGGGGGGGCCAGCTATGAGCAGTTCTTC.

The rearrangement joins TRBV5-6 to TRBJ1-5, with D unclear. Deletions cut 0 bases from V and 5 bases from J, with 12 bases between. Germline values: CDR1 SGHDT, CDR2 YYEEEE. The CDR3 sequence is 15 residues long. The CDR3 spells CASSLGPGSDQPQHF. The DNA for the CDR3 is TGTGCCAGCAGCTTGGGTCCTGGGTCGGATCAGCCCCAGCATTTT.

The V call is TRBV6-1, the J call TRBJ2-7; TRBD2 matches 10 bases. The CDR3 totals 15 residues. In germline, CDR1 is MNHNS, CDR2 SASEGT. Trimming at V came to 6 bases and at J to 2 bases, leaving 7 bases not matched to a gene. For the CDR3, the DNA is TGTGCCAGCAGAACAACTCTAGCGGGGGCCTACGAGCAGTACTTC. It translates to CASRTTLAGAYEQYF.

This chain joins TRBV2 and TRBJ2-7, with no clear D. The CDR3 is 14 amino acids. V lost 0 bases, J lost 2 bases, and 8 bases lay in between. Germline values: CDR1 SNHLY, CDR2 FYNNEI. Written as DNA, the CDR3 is TGTGCCAGCAGTGAAGCGTATAGACCCTACGAGCAGTACTTC. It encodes CASSEAYRPYEQYF.

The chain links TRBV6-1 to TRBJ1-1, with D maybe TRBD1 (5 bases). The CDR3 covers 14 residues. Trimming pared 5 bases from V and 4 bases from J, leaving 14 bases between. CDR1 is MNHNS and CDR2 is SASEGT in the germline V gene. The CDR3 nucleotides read TGTGCCAGCAGTACAATGGGGACCGGCACTGAAGCTTTCTTT. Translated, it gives CASSTMGTGTEAFF.

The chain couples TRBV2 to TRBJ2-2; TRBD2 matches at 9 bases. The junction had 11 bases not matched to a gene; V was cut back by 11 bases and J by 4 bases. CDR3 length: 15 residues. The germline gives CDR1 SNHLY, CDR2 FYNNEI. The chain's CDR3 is CAFSLAGLGTGELFF. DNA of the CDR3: TGTGCCTTCTCCCTAGCGGGGCTTGGCACCGGGGAGCTGTTTTTT.

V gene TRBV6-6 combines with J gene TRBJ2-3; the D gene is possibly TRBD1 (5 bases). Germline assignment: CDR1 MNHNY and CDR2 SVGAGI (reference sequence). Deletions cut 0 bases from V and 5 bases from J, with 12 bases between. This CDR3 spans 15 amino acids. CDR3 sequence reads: CASSYSSQGGDTQYF. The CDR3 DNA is TGTGCCAGCAGTTACTCGAGCCAGGGTGGAGATACGCAGTATTTT.

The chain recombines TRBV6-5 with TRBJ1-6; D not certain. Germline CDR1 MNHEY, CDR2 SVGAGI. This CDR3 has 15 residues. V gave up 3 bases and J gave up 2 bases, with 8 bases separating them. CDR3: CASSYYVAYNSPLHF. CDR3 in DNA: TGTGCCAGCAGTTATTATGTCGCCTATAATTCACCCCTCCACTTT.

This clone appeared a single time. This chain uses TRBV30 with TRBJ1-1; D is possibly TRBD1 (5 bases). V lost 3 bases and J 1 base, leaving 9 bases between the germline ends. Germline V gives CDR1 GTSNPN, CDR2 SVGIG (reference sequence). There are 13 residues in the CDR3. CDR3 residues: CAWRGRGNTEAFF. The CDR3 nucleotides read TGTGCCTGGAGGGGACGAGGGAACACTGAAGCTTTCTTT.

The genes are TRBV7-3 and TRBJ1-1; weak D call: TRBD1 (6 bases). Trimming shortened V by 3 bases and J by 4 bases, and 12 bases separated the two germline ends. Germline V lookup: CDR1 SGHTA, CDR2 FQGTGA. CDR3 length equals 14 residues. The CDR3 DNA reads TGTGCCAGCAGCTTGGACAGCATGAGCACTGAAGCTTTCTTT. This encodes CASSLDSMSTEAFF.

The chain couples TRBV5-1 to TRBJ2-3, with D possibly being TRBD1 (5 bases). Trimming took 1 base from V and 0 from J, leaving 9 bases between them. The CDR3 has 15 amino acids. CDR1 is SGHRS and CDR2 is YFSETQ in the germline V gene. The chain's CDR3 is CASSLTGHSTDTQYF. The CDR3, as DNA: TGCGCCAGCAGCTTGACAGGTCATAGCACAGATACGCAGTATTTT.

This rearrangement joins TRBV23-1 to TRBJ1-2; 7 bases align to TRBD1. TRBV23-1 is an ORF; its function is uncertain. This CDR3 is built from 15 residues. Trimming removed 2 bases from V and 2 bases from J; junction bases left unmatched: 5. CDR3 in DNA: TGCGCCAGCAGTCAACCAGACAGGGCCAACTATGGCTACACCTTC. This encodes CASSQPDRANYGYTF.

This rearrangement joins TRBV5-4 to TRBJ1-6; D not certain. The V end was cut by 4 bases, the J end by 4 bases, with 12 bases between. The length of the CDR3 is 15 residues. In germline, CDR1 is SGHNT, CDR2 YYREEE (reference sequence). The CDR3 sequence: CASSIYGVYNSPLHF. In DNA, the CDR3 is TGTGCCAGCAGCATTTACGGGGTTTATAATTCACCCCTCCACTTT. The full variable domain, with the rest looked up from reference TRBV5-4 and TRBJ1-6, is ETGVTQSPTHLIKTRGQQVTLRCSSQSGHNTVSWYQQALGQGPQFIFQYYREEENGRGNFPPRFSGLQFPNYSSELNVNALELDDSALYLCASSIYGVYNSPLHFGNGTRLTVT.

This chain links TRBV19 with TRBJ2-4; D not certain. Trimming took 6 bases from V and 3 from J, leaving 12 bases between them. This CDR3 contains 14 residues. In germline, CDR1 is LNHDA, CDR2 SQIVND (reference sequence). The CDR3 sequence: CASRGASGKNIQYF. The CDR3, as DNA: TGTGCCAGTAGAGGCGCCAGTGGCAAAAACATTCAGTACTTC.

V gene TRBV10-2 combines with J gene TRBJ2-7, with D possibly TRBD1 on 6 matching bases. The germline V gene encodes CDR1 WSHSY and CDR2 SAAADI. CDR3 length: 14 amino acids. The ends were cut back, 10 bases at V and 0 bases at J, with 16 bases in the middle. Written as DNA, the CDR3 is TGCGCCATCCGGAAAGGACAGAACTCCTACGAGCAGTACTTC. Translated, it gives CAIRKGQNSYEQYF.

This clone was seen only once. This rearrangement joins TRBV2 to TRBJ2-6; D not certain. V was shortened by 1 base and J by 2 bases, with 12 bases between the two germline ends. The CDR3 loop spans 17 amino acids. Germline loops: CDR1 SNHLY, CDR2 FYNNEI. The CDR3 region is CASSEGPPGPGANVLTF. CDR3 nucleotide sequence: TGTGCCAGCAGTGAAGGCCCCCCTGGGCCTGGGGCCAACGTCCTGACTTTC.

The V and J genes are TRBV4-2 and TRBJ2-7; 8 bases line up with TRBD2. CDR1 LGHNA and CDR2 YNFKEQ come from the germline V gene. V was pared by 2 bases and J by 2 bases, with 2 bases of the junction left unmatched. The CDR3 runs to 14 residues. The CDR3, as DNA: TGTGCCAGCAGCCAATTTAGCGGGGCCTACGAGCAGTACTTC. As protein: CASSQFSGAYEQYF.

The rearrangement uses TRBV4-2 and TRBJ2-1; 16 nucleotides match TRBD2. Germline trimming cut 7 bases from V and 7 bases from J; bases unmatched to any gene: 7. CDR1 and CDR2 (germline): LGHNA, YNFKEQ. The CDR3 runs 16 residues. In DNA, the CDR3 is TGTGCCAGCACCCCGGGACTAGCGGGGGGGGGAAATGAGCAGTTCTTC. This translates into CASTPGLAGGGNEQFF.

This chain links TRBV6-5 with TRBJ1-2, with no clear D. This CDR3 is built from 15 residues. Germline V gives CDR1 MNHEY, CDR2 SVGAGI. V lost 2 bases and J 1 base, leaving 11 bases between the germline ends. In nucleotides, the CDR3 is TGTGCCAGCAGTTACAGGGCAGAACTTAACTATGGCTACACCTTC. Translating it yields CASSYRAELNYGYTF.